Sequencing of this T cell receptor (beta chain) was carried out in a study of control samples from healthy donors and cancer patients. V trimming: 7 bases; J trimming: 7 bases; junction bases outside the gene matches: 6. Germline CDR1 and CDR2: SGHTA and FQGNSA. The CDR3 covers 13 residues. Sequencing was performed with immunoSEQ multiplex PCR; in TCRdb, only in-frame clones are kept and a portion is missing. The sample lists approximately 140,000 clones, 80% to 95% occurring once. The sequence came from a man aged 18-30 years in good health. V is TRBV7-2 and J is TRBJ2-2, with TRBD1 matching over 7 bases. The material sequenced was blood. CDR3 bases: TGTGCCAGCACAGCAGGGGGTAGCGGGGAGCTGTTTTTT. This gives the protein CASTAGGSGELFF.